These 9 T cell receptor beta chains came from one sample sequenced in a study of response to subunit inactivated influenza vaccine. Each CDR3 protein is one row after TCRdb ran MiXCR on the RT-PCR reads. The sample holds 280,000 or so distinct CDR3 sequences, 21% seen once. This material consisted of PBMCs from blood, taken approximately 20 months after vaccination. Receptors were obtained from a man aged 45-69 years who received an inactivated influenza vaccine.

The V call is TRBV7-2, the J call TRBJ2-5; no firm D call. This CDR3 spans 15 amino acids. Germline V gene sequence: CDR1 SGHTA, CDR2 FQGNSA. V shed 2 bases and J shed 5 bases, with 15 bases lying between them. In nucleotides, the CDR3 is TGTGCCAGCAGCTTACGCGTGGGCTTTTTGGAGACCCAGTACTTC. Its protein is CASSLRVGFLETQYF.

The V and J genes are TRBV5-1 and TRBJ1-2; D call uncertain. CDR3 size: 13 residues. The germline V and J ends were trimmed by 5 bases and 1 base, with 9 bases remaining between them. CDR1 SGHRS and CDR2 YFSETQ come from the germline V gene. CDR3 nucleotides: TGCGCCAGCAGTTGGGGAAATAACTATGGCTACACCTTC. Residues: CASSWGNNYGYTF.

This clonotype occurred many times. This chain uses TRBV7-9 with TRBJ2-7, with 9 bases that match TRBD1. V lost 6 bases to trimming and J lost 2 bases; unmatched junction nucleotides: 5. This CDR3 is 14 amino acids long. Germline lookup yields CDR1 SEHNR and CDR2 FQNEAQ (reference sequence). The CDR3 is CASRSDRGAYEQYF. The DNA of the CDR3 is TGTGCCAGCAGGTCGGACAGGGGAGCCTACGAGCAGTACTTC.

V is TRBV28 and J is TRBJ2-5; 9 bases are a match to TRBD1. This CDR3 region has 16 residues. Germline V gene lookup returns CDR1 MDHEN and CDR2 SYDVKM. With V trimmed by 3 bases and J by 5 bases, 10 bases remained unmatched. In DNA form, the CDR3 reads TGTGCCAGCAGTTTCCCCGGGGACAGGGTATTTGAGACCCAGTACTTC. It encodes CASSFPGDRVFETQYF.

V usage is TRBV6-1 and J usage is TRBJ2-7, with D possibly being TRBD1 or TRBD2 (5 bases each). Germline V gene lookup returns CDR1 MNHNS and CDR2 SASEGT. The CDR3 totals 14 residues. Between the trimmed V and J ends, which lost 6 bases and 0 bases, there was a span of 12 bases. The CDR3 sequence is CASRPGGDSYEQYF. The CDR3, as DNA: TGTGCCAGCAGGCCTGGGGGAGACTCCTACGAGCAGTACTTC.

This clonotype turned up a few times. This chain connects TRBV6-5 to TRBJ2-7, with TRBD2 matching over 9 bases. The germline V gene has CDR1 MNHEY and CDR2 SVGAGI. V lost 4 bases and J lost 6; bases outside the gene matches: 10. The CDR3 is made up of 15 amino acids. This chain's CDR3 is CASSSRWTSASEQYF. In DNA, the CDR3 is TGTGCCAGCAGTTCACGGTGGACTAGCGCCTCCGAGCAGTACTTC.

The rearrangement uses TRBV15 and TRBJ2-7; unclear D gene. The CDR3 has 15 amino acids. CDR1 LNHNV and CDR2 YYDKDF come from the germline V gene (reference sequence). Trimming pared 1 base from V and 7 bases from J, leaving 17 bases between. The CDR3 sequence: CATSRALSPAEEQYF. CDR3 DNA sequence: TGTGCCACCAGCAGAGCACTATCCCCGGCGGAAGAGCAGTACTTC.

This clonotype was observed a handful of times. The chain recombines TRBV29-1 with TRBJ1-1; 11 nucleotides agree with TRBD1. Germline-derived CDR1 and CDR2 are SQVTM and ANQGSEA. This CDR3 is built from 13 residues. The V gene end was trimmed by 6 bases and the J gene end by 5 bases; junction bases not matched to a gene: 5. The CDR3 sequence: CSVTDRGRTEAFF. The CDR3 DNA reads TGCAGCGTGACGGACAGGGGGCGAACTGAAGCTTTCTTT.

This chain uses TRBV5-1 with TRBJ2-1, with D maybe TRBD1 (6 bases). V was trimmed by 0 bases and J by 6 bases, leaving 13 bases between them. This CDR3 has 15 residues. Germline-derived CDR1 and CDR2 are SGHRS and YFSETQ. The CDR3, as DNA: TGCGCCAGCAGCTTGGCGCTACAGGGTACCAATGAGCAGTTCTTC. It codes for CASSLALQGTNEQFF. The variable domain in full, completed from reference TRBV5-1 and TRBJ2-1, reads KAGVTQTPRYLIKTRGQQVTLSCSPISGHRSVSWYQQTPGQGLQFLFEYFSETQRNKGNFPGRFSGRQFSNSRSEMNVSTLELGDSALYLCASSLALQGTNEQFFGPGTRLTVL.